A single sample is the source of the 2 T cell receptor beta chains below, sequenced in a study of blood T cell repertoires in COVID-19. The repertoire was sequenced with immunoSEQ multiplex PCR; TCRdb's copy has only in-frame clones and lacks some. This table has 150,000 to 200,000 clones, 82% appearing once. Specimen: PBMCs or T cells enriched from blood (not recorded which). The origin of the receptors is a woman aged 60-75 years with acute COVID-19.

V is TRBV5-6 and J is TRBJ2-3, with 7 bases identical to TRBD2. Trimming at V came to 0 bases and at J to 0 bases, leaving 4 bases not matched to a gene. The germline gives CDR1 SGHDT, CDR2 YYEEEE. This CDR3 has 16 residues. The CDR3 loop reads CASSLAGGLSTDTQYF. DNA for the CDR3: TGTGCCAGCAGCTTGGCGGGGGGTCTTAGCACAGATACGCAGTATTTT.

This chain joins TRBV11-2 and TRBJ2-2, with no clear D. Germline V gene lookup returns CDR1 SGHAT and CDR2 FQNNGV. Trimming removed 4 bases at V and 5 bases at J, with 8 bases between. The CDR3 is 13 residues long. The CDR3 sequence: CASSSEVTGELFF. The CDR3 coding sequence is TGTGCCAGCAGCTCCGAGGTAACCGGGGAGCTGTTTTTT. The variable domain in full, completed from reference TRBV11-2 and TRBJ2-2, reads EAGVAQSPRYKIIEKRQSVAFWCNPISGHATLYWYQQILGQGPKLLIQFQNNGVVDDSQLPKDRFSAERLKGVDSTLKIQPAKLEDSAVYLCASSSEVTGELFFGEGSRLTVL.